These 22 T cell receptor beta chains came from one sample sequenced in a study of monozygotic twins with inflammatory bowel disease. No DNA is given; TCRdb re-called the 5' RACE reads and lists each CDR3 protein once. This listing includes about 210,000 distinct CDR3 sequences. What was sequenced was blood. The receptors stem from a human donor with ulcerative colitis or Crohn's disease, or a healthy co-twin of an affected twin (not recorded which).

This chain links TRBV5-1 with TRBJ1-2; TCRdb reports TRBD1, a call that lacks DNA to check it against. The CDR3 is 14 residues long. The V gene's germline CDR1 is SGHRS and CDR2 YFSETQ. The CDR3 protein is CASSLDGAGYGYTF.

The V gene is TRBV9, the J gene TRBJ1-1. This CDR3 region has 15 residues. Germline CDR1 and CDR2: SGDLS and YYNGEE. CDR3 in amino acids: CASSVRFGMDTEAFF.

The gene calls are TRBV5-1 and TRBJ2-7; the D call from TCRdb, TRBD1, cannot be confirmed without DNA. This CDR3 comprises 15 residues. Germline V CDR1 and CDR2: SGHRS, YFSETQ. This CDR3 is CASSSRPLGPDEQYF.

The chain uses TRBV5-1 and TRBJ1-2. Germline CDR1 SGHRS, CDR2 YFSETQ. The CDR3 is 16 amino acids. The chain's CDR3 is CASSLAASPGVYGYTF. Together with reference TRBV5-1 and TRBJ1-2, the CDR3 gives the full variable domain: KAGVTQTPRYLIKTRGQQVTLSCSPISGHRSVSWYQQTPGQGLQFLFEYFSETQRNKGNFPGRFSGRQFSNSRSEMNVSTLELGDSALYLCASSLAASPGVYGYTFGSGTRLTVV.

The rearrangement links TRBV6-5 to TRBJ2-3. Looked up from germline, CDR1 is MNHEY and CDR2 is SVGAGI. This CDR3 is 14 amino acids long. The CDR3 here is CASSYSQRSDTQYF.

The rearrangement uses TRBV7-9 and TRBJ1-5. Germline V gene data show CDR1 as SEHNR and CDR2 as FQNEAQ (reference sequence). CDR3 length: 17 residues. CDR3 amino acids: CASSLRWPERWSQPQHF. The whole variable domain, filled in from reference TRBV7-9 and TRBJ1-5, reads DTGVSQNPRHKITKRGQNVTFRCDPISEHNRLYWYRQTLGQGPEFLTYFQNEAQLEKSRLLSDRFSAERPKGSFSTLEIQRTEQGDSAMYLCASSLRWPERWSQPQHFGDGTRLSIL.

The chain uses TRBV7-2 and TRBJ2-5; TCRdb selects TRBD1, and the lack of DNA leaves this call unchecked. Germline assignment: CDR1 SGHTA and CDR2 FQGNSA. The CDR3 is 15 residues long. The CDR3 protein is CASSLDTGGQETQYF.

V is TRBV15 and J is TRBJ2-7; TCRdb proposes TRBD1, but this gene call is untestable without DNA. The CDR3 is made up of 13 amino acids. CDR1 is LNHNV, CDR2 YYDKDF, per germline (reference sequence). The CDR3 spells CATSSRVPGEQYF.

The V gene is TRBV29-1, the J gene TRBJ2-7; no DNA is available, so the TRBD1 call from TCRdb remains unchecked. The CDR3 contains 11 residues. Per germline, CDR1 SQVTM and CDR2 ANQGSEA. CDR3 protein: CSVGRGDEQYF.

V is TRBV12-5 and J is TRBJ1-1; TCRdb picks TRBD1, but there is no DNA to check that call. This CDR3 is built from 17 residues. Germline assignment: CDR1 LGHNT and CDR2 FRNRAP. The chain's CDR3 is CASGLVRGTGVNTEAFF.

The chain recombines TRBV3-1 with TRBJ1-2. The CDR3 has 15 amino acids. The germline gives CDR1 LGHDT, CDR2 YNNKEL (reference sequence). The CDR3 region is CASSQGAWANYGYTF. Full variable domain (missing parts from reference TRBV3-1 and TRBJ1-2): DTAVSQTPKYLVTQMGNDKSIKCEQNLGHDTMYWYKQDSKKFLKIMFSYNNKELIINETVPNRFSPKSPDKAHLNLHINSLELGDSAVYFCASSQGAWANYGYTFGSGTRLTVV.

J is TRBJ1-1 and V is TRBV3-1; lacking DNA, the TRBD1 call made by TCRdb goes unchecked. There are 15 residues in the CDR3. In germline, CDR1 is LGHDT, CDR2 YNNKEL (reference sequence). This CDR3 is CASSIRRAMNTEAFF.

The chain combines TRBV7-3 with TRBJ2-3; TCRdb returns TRBD1, unconfirmable since there is no DNA. The CDR3 is 14 residues long. The germline V gene encodes CDR1 SGHTA and CDR2 FQGTGA. The CDR3 loop is CDSSLNQGSDTQYF.

The gene calls are TRBV20-1 and TRBJ2-3; TCRdb's D call, TRBD2, is unchecked because there is no DNA. Per germline, CDR1 DFQATT and CDR2 SNEGSKA (reference sequence). CDR3 length: 14 amino acids. The CDR3 sequence: CSAPSSGGTDTQYF.

The CDR3: CASSFDSSYNSPLHF. The chain links TRBV11-2 to TRBJ1-6. The CDR3 extends over 15 amino acids. The germline CDR1 and CDR2 sequences are SGHAT and FQNNGV.

The CDR3 loop reads CASSINPDRSSSYNEQFF. This chain links TRBV5-5 with TRBJ2-1; the D gene TCRdb calls, TRBD1, cannot be checked with no DNA. The V gene's germline CDR1 is SGHKS and CDR2 YYEKEE (reference sequence). CDR3 length equals 18 residues.

V and J are TRBV27 and TRBJ2-7; TCRdb proposes TRBD1, but this gene call is untestable without DNA. This CDR3 has 15 residues. Germline-derived CDR1 and CDR2 are MNHEY and SMNVEV (reference sequence). CDR3 in amino acids: CASSQWGGLGYEQYF.

The chain combines TRBV5-6 with TRBJ2-3; TCRdb proposes TRBD1, but this gene call is untestable without DNA. The CDR3 is made up of 14 amino acids. Germline V lookup: CDR1 SGHDT, CDR2 YYEEEE. The CDR3 loop reads CASSFQGARDTQYF.

This chain uses TRBV12-3 or TRBV12-4 with TRBJ2-1. This CDR3 region has 11 residues. The CDR3 sequence is CASKGYGEQFF.

This rearrangement joins TRBV5-1 to TRBJ1-1. Germline loops: CDR1 SGHRS, CDR2 YFSETQ. This CDR3 spans 14 amino acids. The CDR3 protein is CASSFRTSNTEAFF. Full variable domain (missing parts from reference TRBV5-1 and TRBJ1-1): KAGVTQTPRYLIKTRGQQVTLSCSPISGHRSVSWYQQTPGQGLQFLFEYFSETQRNKGNFPGRFSGRQFSNSRSEMNVSTLELGDSALYLCASSFRTSNTEAFFGQGTRLTVV.

The chain carries TRBV5-1 and TRBJ2-7; TCRdb designates TRBD2, a call that cannot be tested without DNA. The CDR3 spans 15 residues. The germline V gene encodes CDR1 SGHRS and CDR2 YFSETQ. The CDR3 here is CASSDSVAGTYEQYF.

The chain has TRBV19 and TRBJ1-1; TCRdb names TRBD1, which stays unverified in the absence of DNA. Germline values: CDR1 LNHDA, CDR2 SQIVND (reference sequence). The length of the CDR3 is 16 residues. CDR3: CASSPFGTGFGTEAFF.